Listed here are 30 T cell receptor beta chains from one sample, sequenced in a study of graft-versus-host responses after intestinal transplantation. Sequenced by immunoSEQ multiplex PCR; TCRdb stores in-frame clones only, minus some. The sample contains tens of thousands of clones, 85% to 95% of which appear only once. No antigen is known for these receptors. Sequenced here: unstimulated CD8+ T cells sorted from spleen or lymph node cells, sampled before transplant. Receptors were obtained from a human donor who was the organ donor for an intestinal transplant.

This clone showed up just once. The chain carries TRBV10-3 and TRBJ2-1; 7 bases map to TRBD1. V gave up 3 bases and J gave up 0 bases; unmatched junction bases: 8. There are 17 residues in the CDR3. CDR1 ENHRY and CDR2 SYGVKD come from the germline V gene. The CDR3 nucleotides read TGTGCCATCAGTGACGACAGGGCCGGAAGCTCCTACAATGAGCAGTTCTTC. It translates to CAISDDRAGSSYNEQFF.

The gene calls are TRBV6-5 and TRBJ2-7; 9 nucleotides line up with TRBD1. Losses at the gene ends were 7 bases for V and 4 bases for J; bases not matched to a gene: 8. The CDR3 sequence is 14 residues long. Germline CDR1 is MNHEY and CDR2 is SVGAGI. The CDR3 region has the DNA TGTGCCAGCAACCACAGGGGGCCAGTTTACGAGCAGTACTTC. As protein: CASNHRGPVYEQYF.

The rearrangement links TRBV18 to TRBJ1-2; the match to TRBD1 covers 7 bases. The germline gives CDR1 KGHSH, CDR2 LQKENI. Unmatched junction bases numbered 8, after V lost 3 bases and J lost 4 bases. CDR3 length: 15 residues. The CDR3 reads CASSPDRVEGYGYTF. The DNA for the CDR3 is TGTGCCAGCTCACCCGACAGGGTAGAAGGCTATGGCTACACCTTC. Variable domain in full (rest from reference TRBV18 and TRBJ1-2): NAGVMQNPRHLVRRRGQEARLRCSPMKGHSHVYWYRQLPEEGLKFMVYLQKENIIDESGMPKERFSAEFPKEGPSILRIQQVVRGDSAAYFCASSPDRVEGYGYTFGSGTRLTVV.

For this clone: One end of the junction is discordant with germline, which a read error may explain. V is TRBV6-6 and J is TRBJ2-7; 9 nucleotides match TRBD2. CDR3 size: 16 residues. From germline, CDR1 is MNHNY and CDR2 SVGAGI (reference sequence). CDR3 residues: CASSPGTSYDTSSTGF. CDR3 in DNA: TGTGCCAGCAGTCCAGGGACTAGCTATGATACGAGCAGTACGGGCTTC.

In DNA form, the CDR3 reads TGTGCCATCGGGGGACTATCGAACACCGGGGAGCTGTTTTTT. The encoded protein is CAIGGLSNTGELFF. The chain carries TRBV10-3 and TRBJ2-2; 7 nucleotides match TRBD2. This CDR3 spans 14 amino acids. The trim removed 8 bases at V and 0 bases at J, leaving 3 bases unmatched. In germline, CDR1 is ENHRY, CDR2 SYGVKD.

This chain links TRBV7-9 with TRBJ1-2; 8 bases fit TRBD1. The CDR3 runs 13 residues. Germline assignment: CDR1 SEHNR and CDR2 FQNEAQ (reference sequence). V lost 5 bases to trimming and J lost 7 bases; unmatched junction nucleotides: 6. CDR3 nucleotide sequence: TGTGCCAGCAGCGGGGGACAGGCTTTTGGCTACACCTTC. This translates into CASSGGQAFGYTF.

CDR3 nucleotides: TGTGCCAGCAGTTACTCTTCCCCGGGTCCCTATGGCTACACCTTC. Amino acid sequence: CASSYSSPGPYGYTF. V gene TRBV6-5 combines with J gene TRBJ1-2; the D is unclear. The ends were cut back, 0 bases at V and 4 bases at J, with 12 bases in the middle. CDR3 length: 15 residues. The V gene's germline CDR1 is MNHEY and CDR2 SVGAGI.

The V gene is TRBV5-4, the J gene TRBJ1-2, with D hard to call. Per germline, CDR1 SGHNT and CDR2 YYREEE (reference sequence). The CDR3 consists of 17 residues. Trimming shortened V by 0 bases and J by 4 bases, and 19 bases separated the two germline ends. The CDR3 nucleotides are TGTGCCAGCAGCTTGGCCTATCGGTCCGAGCGGGGCTATGGCTACACCTTC. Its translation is CASSLAYRSERGYGYTF.

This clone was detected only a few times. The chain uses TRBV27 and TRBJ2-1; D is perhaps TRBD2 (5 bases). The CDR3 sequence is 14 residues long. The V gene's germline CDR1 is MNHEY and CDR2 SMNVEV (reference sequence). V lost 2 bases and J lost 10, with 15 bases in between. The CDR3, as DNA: TGTGCCAGCAGTTTAGAGGGCACGGCCTCGGAGCAGTTCTTC. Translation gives CASSLEGTASEQFF.

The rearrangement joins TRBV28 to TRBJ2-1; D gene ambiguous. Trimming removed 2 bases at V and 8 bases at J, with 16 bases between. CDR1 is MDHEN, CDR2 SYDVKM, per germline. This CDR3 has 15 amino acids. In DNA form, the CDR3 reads TGTGCCAGCAGTTTAGGTATCTCCGGGTGGGATGAGCAGTTCTTC. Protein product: CASSLGISGWDEQFF.

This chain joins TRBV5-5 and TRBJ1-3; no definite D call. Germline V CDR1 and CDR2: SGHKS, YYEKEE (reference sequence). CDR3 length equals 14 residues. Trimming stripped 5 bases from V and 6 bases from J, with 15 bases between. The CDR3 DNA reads TGTGCCAGCAGTTCGGACGGGGAGGAAAACACCATATATTTT. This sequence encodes CASSSDGEENTIYF.

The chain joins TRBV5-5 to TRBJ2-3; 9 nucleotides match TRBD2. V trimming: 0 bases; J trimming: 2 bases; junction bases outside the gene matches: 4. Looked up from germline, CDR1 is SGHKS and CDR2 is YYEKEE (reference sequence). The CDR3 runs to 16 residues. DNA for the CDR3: TGTGCCAGCAGCTTGGGGCTAGCGGGAACCACAGATACGCAGTATTTT. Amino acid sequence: CASSLGLAGTTDTQYF.

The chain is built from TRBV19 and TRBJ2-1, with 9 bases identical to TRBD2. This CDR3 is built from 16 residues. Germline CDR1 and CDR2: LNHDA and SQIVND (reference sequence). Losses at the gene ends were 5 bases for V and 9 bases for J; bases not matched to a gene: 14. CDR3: CASSLPLAGGSAEQFF. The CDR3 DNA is TGTGCCAGTAGTCTCCCCTTGGCGGGAGGGTCGGCTGAGCAGTTCTTC.

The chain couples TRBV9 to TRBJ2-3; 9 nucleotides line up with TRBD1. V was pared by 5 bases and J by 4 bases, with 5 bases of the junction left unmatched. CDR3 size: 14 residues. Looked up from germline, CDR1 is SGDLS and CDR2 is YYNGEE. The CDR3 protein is CASRRQGEADTQYF. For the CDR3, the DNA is TGTGCCAGCAGACGACAGGGGGAAGCAGATACGCAGTATTTT.

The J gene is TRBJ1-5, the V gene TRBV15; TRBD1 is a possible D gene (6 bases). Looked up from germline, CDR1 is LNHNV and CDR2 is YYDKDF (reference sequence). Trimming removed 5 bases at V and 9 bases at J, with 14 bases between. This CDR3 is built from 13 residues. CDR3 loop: CATSQDSPGPQHF. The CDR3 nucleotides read TGTGCCACCAGCCAGGACAGCCCAGGGCCCCAGCATTTT. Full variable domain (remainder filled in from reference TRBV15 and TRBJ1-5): DAMVIQNPRYQVTQFGKPVTLSCSQTLNHNVMYWYQQKSSQAPKLLFHYYDKDFNNEADTPDNFQSRRPNTSFCFLDIRSPGLGDTAMYLCATSQDSPGPQHFGDGTRLSIL.

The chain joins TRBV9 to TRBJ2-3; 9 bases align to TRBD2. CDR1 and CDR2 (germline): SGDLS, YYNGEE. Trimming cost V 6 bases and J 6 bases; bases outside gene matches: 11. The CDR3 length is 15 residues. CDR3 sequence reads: CASTLAGAKWDTQYF. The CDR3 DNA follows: TGTGCCAGCACCTTAGCGGGGGCAAAGTGGGATACGCAGTATTTT.

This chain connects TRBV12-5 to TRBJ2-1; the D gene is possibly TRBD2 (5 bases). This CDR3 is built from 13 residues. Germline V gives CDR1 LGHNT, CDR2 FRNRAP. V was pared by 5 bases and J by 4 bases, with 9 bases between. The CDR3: CASGVGDYNEQFF. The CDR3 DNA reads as TGTGCTAGTGGTGTGGGAGATTACAATGAGCAGTTCTTC.

The chain's CDR3 is CASSQALAGGVDDEQFF. The CDR3 nucleotides read TGTGCCAGCAGCCAGGCATTAGCGGGAGGAGTGGATGATGAGCAGTTCTTC. The chain couples TRBV4-2 to TRBJ2-1, with 10 bases aligning to TRBD2. After removal of 3 bases from V and 8 bases from J, the junction contained 13 bases not matched to a gene. CDR3 length: 17 residues. The germline V gene has CDR1 LGHNA and CDR2 YNFKEQ.

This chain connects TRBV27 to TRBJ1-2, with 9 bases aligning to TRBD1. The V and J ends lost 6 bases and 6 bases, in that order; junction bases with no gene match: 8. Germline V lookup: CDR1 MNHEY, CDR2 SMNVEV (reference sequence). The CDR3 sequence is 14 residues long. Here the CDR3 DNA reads TGTGCCAGCAGGAAGACAGGGGGAGCCAATGGCTACACCTTC. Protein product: CASRKTGGANGYTF.

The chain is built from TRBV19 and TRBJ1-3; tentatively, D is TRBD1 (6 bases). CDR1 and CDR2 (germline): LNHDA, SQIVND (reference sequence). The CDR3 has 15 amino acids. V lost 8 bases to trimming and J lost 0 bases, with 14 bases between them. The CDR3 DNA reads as TGTGCCAGTTTCCTCGGGGGGCCCTCTGGAAACACCATATATTTT. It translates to CASFLGGPSGNTIYF.

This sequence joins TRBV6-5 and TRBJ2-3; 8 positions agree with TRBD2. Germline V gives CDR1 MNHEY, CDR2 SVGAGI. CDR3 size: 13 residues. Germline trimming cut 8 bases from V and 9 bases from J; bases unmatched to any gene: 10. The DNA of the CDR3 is TGTGCCAGCCAGCGGGGGAGGTTCTACACGCAGTATTTT. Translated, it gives CASQRGRFYTQYF.

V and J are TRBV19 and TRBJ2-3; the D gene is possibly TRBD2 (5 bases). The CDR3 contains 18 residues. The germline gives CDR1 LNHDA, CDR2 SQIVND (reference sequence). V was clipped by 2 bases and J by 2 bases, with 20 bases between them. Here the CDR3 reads CASSISGVRDYPTDTQYF. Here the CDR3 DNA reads TGTGCCAGTAGTATATCTGGCGTCCGTGACTATCCCACAGATACGCAGTATTTT.

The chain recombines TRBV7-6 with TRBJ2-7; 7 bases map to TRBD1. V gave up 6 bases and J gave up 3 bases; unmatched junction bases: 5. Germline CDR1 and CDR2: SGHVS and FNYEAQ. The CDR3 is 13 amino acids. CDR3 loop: CASRATGNYEQYF. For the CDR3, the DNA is TGTGCCAGCAGAGCGACAGGGAACTACGAGCAGTACTTC.

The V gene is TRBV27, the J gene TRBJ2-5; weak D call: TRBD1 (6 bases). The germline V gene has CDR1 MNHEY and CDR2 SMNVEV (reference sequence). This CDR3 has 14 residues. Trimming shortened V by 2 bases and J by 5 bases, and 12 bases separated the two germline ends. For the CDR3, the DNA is TGTGCCAGCAGTTTACAGGGGAATTTGGAGACCCAGTACTTC. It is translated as CASSLQGNLETQYF.

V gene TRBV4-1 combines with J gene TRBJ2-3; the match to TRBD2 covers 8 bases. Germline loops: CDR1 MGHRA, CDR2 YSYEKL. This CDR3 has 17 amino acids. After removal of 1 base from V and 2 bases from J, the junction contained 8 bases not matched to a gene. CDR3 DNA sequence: TGCGCCAGCAGCCAAGTCCAGCGGGGGCCCAACACAGATACGCAGTATTTT. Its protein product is CASSQVQRGPNTDTQYF.

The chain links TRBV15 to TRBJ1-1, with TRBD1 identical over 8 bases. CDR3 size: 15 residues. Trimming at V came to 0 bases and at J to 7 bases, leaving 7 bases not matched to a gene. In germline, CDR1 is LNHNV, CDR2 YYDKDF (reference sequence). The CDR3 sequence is CATSRDQGQAHEAFF. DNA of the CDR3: TGTGCCACCAGCAGAGATCAGGGACAGGCCCATGAAGCTTTCTTT.

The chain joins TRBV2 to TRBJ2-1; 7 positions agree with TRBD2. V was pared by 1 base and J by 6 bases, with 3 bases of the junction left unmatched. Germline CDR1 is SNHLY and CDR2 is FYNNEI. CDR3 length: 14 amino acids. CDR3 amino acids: CASSEGGSPNEQFF. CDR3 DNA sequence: TGTGCCAGCAGTGAAGGCGGGAGTCCCAATGAGCAGTTCTTC.

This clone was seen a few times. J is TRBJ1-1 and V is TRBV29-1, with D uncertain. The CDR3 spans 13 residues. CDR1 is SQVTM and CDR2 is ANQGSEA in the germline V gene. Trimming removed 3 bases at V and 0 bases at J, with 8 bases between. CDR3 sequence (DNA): TGCAGCGTTGAGACGGGAGTGAACACTGAAGCTTTCTTT. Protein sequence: CSVETGVNTEAFF.

Here the CDR3 reads CASSQVAGWGLGDEQYF. In nucleotides, the CDR3 is TGTGCCAGCAGTCAGGTCGCGGGGTGGGGCCTTGGGGACGAGCAGTACTTC. The rearrangement uses TRBV28 and TRBJ2-7; D perhaps matches TRBD2 (6 bases). V was pared by 5 bases and J by 5 bases, with 25 bases between. This CDR3 has 17 residues. Germline V gene sequence: CDR1 MDHEN, CDR2 SYDVKM.

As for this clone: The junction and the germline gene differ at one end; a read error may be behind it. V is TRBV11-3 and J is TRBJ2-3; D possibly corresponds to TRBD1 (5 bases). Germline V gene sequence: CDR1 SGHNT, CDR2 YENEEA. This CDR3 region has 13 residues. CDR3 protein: CASSFTGTDTQYF. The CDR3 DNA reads TGTGCCAGCAGCTTCACAGGCACCGATACGCAGTATTTT. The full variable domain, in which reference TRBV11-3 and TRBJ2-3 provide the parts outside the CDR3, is EAGVVQSPRYKIIEKKQPVAFWCNPISGHNTLYWYLQNLGQGPELLIRYENEEAVDDSQLPKDRFSAERLKGVDSTLKIQPAELGDSAVYLCASSFTGTDTQYFGPGTRLTVL.